This entry describes one TCR beta chain. Its antigen is as yet unknown. cDNA for each sample came from eight separate reactions. After re-calling the 5' RACE reads, TCRdb lists one entry per CDR3 protein, DNA absent. Its listing shows approximately 400,000 distinct CDR3 sequences. CDR3 length equals 14 residues. Germline CDR1 reads DFQATT; CDR2 reads SNEGSKA (reference sequence). These data are taken from a study of monozygotic twins with inflammatory bowel disease. Whole-study results and caveats: IBD patients carried less diverse TCRbeta repertoires (inverse Simpson) than healthy co-twins.

V and J are TRBV20-1 and TRBJ2-1; as DNA is missing, the TRBD2 call by TCRdb cannot be tested. This TCR derives from a human donor with ulcerative colitis or Crohn's disease, or a healthy co-twin of an affected twin (not recorded which). Sequencing was performed on blood. CDR3 sequence: CSADRTSRHNEQFF.